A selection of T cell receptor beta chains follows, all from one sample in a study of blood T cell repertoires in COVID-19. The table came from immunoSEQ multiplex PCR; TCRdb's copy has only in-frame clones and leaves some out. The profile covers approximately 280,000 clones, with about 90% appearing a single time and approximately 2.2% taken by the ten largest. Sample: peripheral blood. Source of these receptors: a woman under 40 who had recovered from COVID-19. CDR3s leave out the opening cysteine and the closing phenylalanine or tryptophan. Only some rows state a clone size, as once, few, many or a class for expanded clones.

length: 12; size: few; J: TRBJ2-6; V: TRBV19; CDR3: ASSSASGANVLT
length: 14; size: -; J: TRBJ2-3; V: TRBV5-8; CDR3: ASTPSGSRGTDTQY
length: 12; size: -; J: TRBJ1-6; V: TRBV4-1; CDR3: ASSQDSVNSPLH
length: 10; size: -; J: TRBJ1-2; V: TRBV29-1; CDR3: SVPRVHYGYT
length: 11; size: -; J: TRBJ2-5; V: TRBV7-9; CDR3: ASSVQGRETQY
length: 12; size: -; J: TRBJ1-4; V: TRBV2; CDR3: ASNRDTSNEKLF
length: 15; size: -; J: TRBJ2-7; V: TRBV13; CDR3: ASSLDLFRDRAREQY
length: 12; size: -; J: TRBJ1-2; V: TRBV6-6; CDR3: ASSYLGTGNGYT
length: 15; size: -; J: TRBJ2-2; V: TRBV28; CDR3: ASSSPGLAPNTGELF
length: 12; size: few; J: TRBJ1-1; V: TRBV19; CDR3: ASSSAGVNTEAF
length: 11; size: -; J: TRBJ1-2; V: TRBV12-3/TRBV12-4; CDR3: ASSLGGVYGYT
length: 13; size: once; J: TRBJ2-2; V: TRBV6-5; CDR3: ASTWDRPNTGELF
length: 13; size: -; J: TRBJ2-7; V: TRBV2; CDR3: ASSRPGQDRNEQY
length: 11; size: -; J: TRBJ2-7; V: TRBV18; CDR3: ASSPAVRYEQY
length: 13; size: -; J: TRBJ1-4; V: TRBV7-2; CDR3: ASSSSQSTNEKLF
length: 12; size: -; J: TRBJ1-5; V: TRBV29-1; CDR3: SVIQGGPDQPQH
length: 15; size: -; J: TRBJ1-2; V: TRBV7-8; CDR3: ASSLDSTDAGGYGYT
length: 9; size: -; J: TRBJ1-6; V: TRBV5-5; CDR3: ASSSTVTLH
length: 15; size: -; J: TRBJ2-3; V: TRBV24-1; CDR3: ATSDAGLAAGADTQY
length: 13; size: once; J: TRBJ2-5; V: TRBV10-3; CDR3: AIRPGLAGEETQY
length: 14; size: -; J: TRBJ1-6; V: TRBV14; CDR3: ASSRHRTGLNSPLH
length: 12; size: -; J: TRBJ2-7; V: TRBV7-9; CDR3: ASSRTGGYYEQY
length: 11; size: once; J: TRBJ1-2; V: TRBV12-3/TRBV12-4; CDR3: ASSRQGNYGYT
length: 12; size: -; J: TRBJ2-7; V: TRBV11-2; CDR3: ASSLRQGVLEQY
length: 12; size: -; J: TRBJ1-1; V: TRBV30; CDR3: AWILDRQNTEAF
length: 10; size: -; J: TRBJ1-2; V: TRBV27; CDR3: ASSLHRDGYT
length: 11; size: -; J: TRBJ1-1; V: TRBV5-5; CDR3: AGRQELNTEAF
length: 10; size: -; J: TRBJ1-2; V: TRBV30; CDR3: AWSLQDYGYT
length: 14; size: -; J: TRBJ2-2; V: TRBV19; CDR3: ASSSGLAGDTGELF
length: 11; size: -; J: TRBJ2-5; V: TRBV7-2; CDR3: ASSSWGEETQY
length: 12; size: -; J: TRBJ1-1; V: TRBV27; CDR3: ASSPTDLNTEAF
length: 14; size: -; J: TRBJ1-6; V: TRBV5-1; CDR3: ASSLEAGGGNSPLH
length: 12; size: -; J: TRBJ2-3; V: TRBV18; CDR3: ASSPQGATDTQY
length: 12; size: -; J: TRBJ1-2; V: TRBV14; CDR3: ASSQTGGSYGYT
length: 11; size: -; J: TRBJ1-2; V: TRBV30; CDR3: AWSVNIRVGYT
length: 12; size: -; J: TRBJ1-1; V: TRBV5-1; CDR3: ACAGGTGNTEAF
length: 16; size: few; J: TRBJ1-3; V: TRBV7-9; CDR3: ASSSPQGLANSGNTIY
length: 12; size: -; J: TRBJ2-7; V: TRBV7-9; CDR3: ASSWREAPYEQY
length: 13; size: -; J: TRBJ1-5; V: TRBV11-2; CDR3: ASSLGAGVNQPQH
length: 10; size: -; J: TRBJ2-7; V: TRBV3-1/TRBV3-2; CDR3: ASSQTSYEQY
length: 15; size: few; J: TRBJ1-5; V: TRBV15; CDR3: ATSRDIKTGNNQPQH
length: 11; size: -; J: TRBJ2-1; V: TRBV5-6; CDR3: ASSRTSGGEQF
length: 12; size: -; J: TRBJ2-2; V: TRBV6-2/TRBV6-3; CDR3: ASSSRQGAGELF
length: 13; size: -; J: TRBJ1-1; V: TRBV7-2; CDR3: ASSPMASGVTEAF
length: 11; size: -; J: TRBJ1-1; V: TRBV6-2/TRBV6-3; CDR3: ASSPQGRTEAF
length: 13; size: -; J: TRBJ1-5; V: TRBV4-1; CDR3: ASSQGRGNEQPQH